This T cell receptor (beta chain) derives from a study of T cell changes during pregnancy in multiple sclerosis. The V and J ends lost 0 bases and 1 base respectively, with 7 bases between them. Per germline, CDR1 SGDLS and CDR2 YYNGEE. This CDR3 has 14 residues. This clone is judged medium-sized (0.01 to 0.1%). Profiled with immunoSEQ multiplex PCR; TCRdb holds only in-frame clones, not every one. The table has some 24,000 clones, about 92% seen once; the top ten hold 9.4%. The specimen was CD8+ T cells from peripheral blood mononuclear cells, collected in the third trimester of pregnancy. J is TRBJ2-5 and V is TRBV9, with no clear D. This receptor was taken from a female donor in good health, enrolled as a control in a pregnancy study. Here the CDR3 DNA reads TGTGCCAGCAGCGTAGGTGGCACCCAAGAGACCCAGTACTTC. Translated, it gives CASSVGGTQETQYF.